The rows below give T cell receptor beta chains drawn from one sample of a study of shared clonotypes between healthy human individuals. Here immunoSEQ multiplex PCR was the method, and the copy in TCRdb shows in-frame clones only, minus some. Of roughly 1,500,000 clones listed, 98% to 99% are singletons. What was sequenced was naive CD4+ T cells sorted from blood. The source is a man younger than 45 in good health. CDR3s include the opening cysteine and the closing phenylalanine or tryptophan. The order of the fields is clone size, J gene, V gene, D gene, CDR3 DNA, CDR3 protein. The D gene is left open where the match is weak. Where a row states a size, it is once, few, many or the class of an expanded clone; other rows omit it.

>-|TRBJ1-1|TRBV6-6|-
TGTGCCAGCCTGTTGAGTGACACTGAAGCTTTCTTT
CASLLSDTEAFF
>once|TRBJ2-5|TRBV19|-
TGTGCCAGTAGTATAGATCTCGGGACAAAGTTGACCCAGTACTTC
CASSIDLGTKLTQYF
>-|TRBJ1-1|TRBV9|-
TGTGCCAGCAGCGTAGGCGGACAGCTGAACACTGAAGCTTTCTTT
CASSVGGQLNTEAFF
>-|TRBJ2-7|TRBV6-1|TRBD1
TGTGCCAGCTACCGGGACAGGGGCTACGAGCAGTACTTC
CASYRDRGYEQYF
>-|TRBJ2-7|TRBV28|TRBD1
TGTGCCAGCACACCCTCGGGACAGGGGATGCACGAGCAGTACTTC
CASTPSGQGMHEQYF
>-|TRBJ1-1|TRBV5-1|TRBD1
TGCGCCAGCAGCATCCGACAGGGGGCGAACCGTAACACTGAAGCTTTCTTT
CASSIRQGANRNTEAFF
>-|TRBJ1-1|TRBV28|TRBD1
TGTGCCAGCAGCACCACAGGGGGCACTGAAGCTTTCTTT
CASSTTGGTEAFF
>-|TRBJ2-2|TRBV28|-
TGTGCCAGCAGAATGGTGTCTGCCGGGGAGCTGTTTTTT
CASRMVSAGELFF
>-|TRBJ1-3|TRBV5-4|-
TGTGCCAGCAGCTTGGAAGCGGGGACGAGGAACACCATATATTTT
CASSLEAGTRNTIYF
>-|TRBJ2-7|TRBV5-1|TRBD2
TGCGCCAGCAGCTTGGTGGGTAGCGGGAGTGGGCACGAGCAGTACTTC
CASSLVGSGSGHEQYF
>-|TRBJ1-2|TRBV7-9|TRBD1
TGTGCCAGCAGACCCCCGGGACAGGGTGACTACACCTTC
CASRPPGQGDYTF
>-|TRBJ2-6|TRBV10-3|TRBD2
TGTGCCATCAGTGGGAGGCTAGCGGGAGTAGGTGGGGCCAACGTCCTGACTTTC
CAISGRLAGVGGANVLTF
>-|TRBJ1-1|TRBV29-1|TRBD1
TGCAGCGTTGGACAGGGGTACACTGAAGCTTTCTTT
CSVGQGYTEAFF
>-|TRBJ2-1|TRBV9|TRBD2
TGTGCCAGCAGCGCCTTAGCGGGAGGGCCGGGTGAGCAGTTCTTC
CASSALAGGPGEQFF
>-|TRBJ1-2|TRBV6-5|TRBD1
TGTGCCAGCAGAAAACACACCGGGACAGGGGGCGGCTACACCTTC
CASRKHTGTGGGYTF
>-|TRBJ2-1|TRBV5-1|TRBD2
TGCGCCAGCAGCATGGGACTAGCGGGAGCCCCCGTTTCGTTCTTC
CASSMGLAGAPVSFF
>once|TRBJ2-7|TRBV5-6|-
TGTGCCAGCACCAAAGGGGGACCTGACGCGCGAATGACCTACGAGCAGTACTTC
CASTKGGPDARMTYEQYF
>-|TRBJ1-4|TRBV6-1|-
TGTGCCAGCAGTGCCCCGTTAGTGATGTTTTTT
CASSAPLVMFF
>-|TRBJ1-2|TRBV7-9|-
TGTGCCAGCAGCTTAGCGGGGGTCTATGGCTACACCTTC
CASSLAGVYGYTF
>-|TRBJ2-1|TRBV5-4|TRBD2
TGTGCCAGCAGCTCGGCTAGCGGGAATGTAGAGCAGTTCTTC
CASSSASGNVEQFF
>-|TRBJ1-2|TRBV10-1|-
TGCGCCAGCAGTGAGCGACAGACTAACTATGGCTACACCTTC
CASSERQTNYGYTF
>-|TRBJ1-5|TRBV2|-
TGTGCCAGCAGTGTGGAGGGGCCCCATCAGCCCCAGCATTTT
CASSVEGPHQPQHF
>-|TRBJ2-3|TRBV10-2|TRBD2
TGCGCCAGCAGGAGCGGGGTTAGCACAGATACGCAGTATTTT
CASRSGVSTDTQYF
>-|TRBJ2-7|TRBV2|-
TGTGCCGGGACCGGGGTCCGGGACCCCTACGAGCAGTACTTC
CAGTGVRDPYEQYF
>-|TRBJ1-2|TRBV18|TRBD1
TGTGCCAGCTCACCACCGGGGACAGCGCGGGCCTATGGCTACACCTTC
CASSPPGTARAYGYTF
>-|TRBJ2-1|TRBV2|TRBD2
TGTGCCAGCAGAGCGGGAGGGGAGTACAATGAGCAGTTCTTC
CASRAGGEYNEQFF
>once|TRBJ2-1|TRBV4-1|-
TGCGCCAGCAGCCCCATCGGAGGTCTAAACAATGAGCAGTTCTTC
CASSPIGGLNNEQFF
>-|TRBJ2-7|TRBV27|TRBD1
TGTGCCAGCAGTGGAAGGGACAGGGGGGGGTACGAGCAGTACTTC
CASSGRDRGGYEQYF